This is a list of T cell receptor beta chains from one sample in a study of cytomegalovirus exposure and HLA in healthy donors. The table came from immunoSEQ multiplex PCR; TCRdb's copy has only in-frame clones and leaves some out. This table holds around 100,000 clones. Sequenced material: PBMCs. The receptors were sampled from a man under 40 in good health and CMV-seronegative. Both conserved end residues are part of each CDR3. D genes are given only for firm matches.

j_call,d_call,v_call,cdr3_aa,cdr3_nt
TRBJ2-3,.,TRBV5-1,CASSLITSTDTQYF,TGCGCCAGCAGCTTGATTACTAGCACAGATACGCAGTATTTT
TRBJ2-7,TRBD1,TRBV9,CASSATGTEIYEQYF,TGTGCCAGCAGCGCGACCGGGACAGAGATCTACGAGCAGTACTTC
TRBJ2-2,.,TRBV5-4,CASSPRRQQGAGELFF,TGTGCCAGCAGCCCTCGAAGGCAACAGGGAGCCGGGGAGCTGTTTTTT
TRBJ2-1,.,TRBV5-5,CASSLGQYNEQFF,TGTGCCAGCAGCTTAGGACAGTACAATGAGCAGTTCTTC
TRBJ1-6,.,TRBV6-6,CASTPVAGSLFSPLHF,TGTGCCAGCACCCCAGTTGCGGGGTCGTTGTTTTCACCCCTCCACTTT
TRBJ1-6,.,TRBV19,CASSLGLSPLHF,TGTGCCAGTAGTCTCGGACTCTCACCCCTCCACTTT
TRBJ2-5,TRBD1,TRBV29-1,CSGTGGSETQYF,TGCAGCGGGACAGGGGGTTCAGAGACCCAGTACTTC
TRBJ1-6,.,TRBV18,CASSSTDENSPLHF,TGTGCCAGCTCATCGACAGATGAGAACTCACCCCTCCACTTT
TRBJ2-4,.,TRBV18,CASSTGYQNIQYF,TGTGCCAGCTCAACAGGGTATCAAAACATTCAGTACTTC
TRBJ2-2,TRBD1,TRBV18,CASSPPATGTGELFF,TGTGCCAGCTCACCACCGGCGACAGGGACCGGGGAGCTGTTTTTT
TRBJ1-6,TRBD1,TRBV6-5,CASSYSDRVTNSPLHF,TGTGCCAGCAGTTACTCGGACAGGGTGACAAATTCACCCCTCCACTTT
TRBJ2-7,.,TRBV27,CASSYRKPSYEQYF,TGTGCCAGCAGTTACAGAAAACCTTCCTACGAGCAGTACTTC
TRBJ1-1,.,TRBV7-9,CASSLAVSGLTEAFF,TGTGCCAGCAGCTTAGCAGTCAGTGGGCTCACTGAAGCTTTCTTT
TRBJ1-2,.,TRBV7-2,CASSQGKRGYTF,TGTGCCAGCAGCCAGGGGAAGCGCGGCTACACCTTC
TRBJ2-1,.,TRBV7-6,CASSFWGGPSNEQFF,TGTGCCAGCAGCTTTTGGGGGGGGCCGTCTAATGAGCAGTTCTTC
TRBJ2-5,TRBD2,TRBV5-4,CASSPGLAGAGVTQYF,TGTGCCAGCAGTCCGGGACTAGCGGGGGCCGGCGTAACCCAGTACTTC
TRBJ2-5,TRBD2,TRBV27,CASSPTGTSGGETQYF,TGTGCCAGCAGTCCGACCGGGACTAGCGGGGGAGAGACCCAGTACTTC
TRBJ2-5,TRBD1,TRBV5-1,CASSLDRGPEETQYF,TGCGCCAGCAGCTTGGACAGGGGACCGGAAGAGACCCAGTACTTC
TRBJ2-1,TRBD2,TRBV7-8,CASSFGGGPYNEQFF,TGTGCCAGCAGCTTTGGCGGGGGGCCCTACAATGAGCAGTTCTTC
TRBJ1-4,TRBD1,TRBV25-1,CASSRTGGGNEKLFF,TGTGCCAGCAGTCGGACAGGAGGAGGTAATGAAAAACTGTTTTTT
TRBJ2-3,TRBD1,TRBV7-2,CASSPGQGTDTQYF,TGTGCCAGCAGCCCGGGACAGGGCACAGATACGCAGTATTTT
TRBJ1-6,TRBD1,TRBV7-9,CASSGTANSPLHF,TGTGCCAGCAGCGGGACAGCTAATTCACCCCTCCACTTT
TRBJ2-2,.,TRBV5-8,CASPSGGVGTGELFF,TGTGCCAGCCCGTCGGGGGGCGTAGGAACCGGGGAGCTGTTTTTT
TRBJ2-7,TRBD1,TRBV5-6,CASSLGRTGGEQYF,TGTGCCAGCAGCTTGGGACGGACAGGGGGCGAGCAGTACTTC
TRBJ2-5,TRBD1,TRBV27,CASSFKVAGQAGLGRETQYF,TGTGCCAGCAGTTTTAAGGTAGCAGGACAGGCTGGACTGGGGAGAGAGACCCAGTACTTC
TRBJ2-1,TRBD2,TRBV9,CASSVGGGNEQFF,TGTGCCAGCAGCGTAGGGGGGGGCAATGAGCAGTTCTTC
TRBJ2-6,.,TRBV2,CASSREPGANVLTF,TGTGCCAGCTCTCGGGAGCCTGGGGCCAACGTCCTGACTTTC
TRBJ1-4,TRBD1,TRBV27,CASSSTGARTNEKLFF,TGTGCCAGCAGTTCGACAGGGGCGAGGACTAATGAAAAACTGTTTTTT
TRBJ1-2,.,TRBV4-1,CASSSPGQRGYTF,TGCGCCAGCAGCTCTCCAGGGCAACGAGGCTACACCTTC
TRBJ2-7,.,TRBV28,CASGRGQILYEQYF,TGTGCCAGCGGCAGAGGACAGATTCTCTACGAGCAGTACTTC